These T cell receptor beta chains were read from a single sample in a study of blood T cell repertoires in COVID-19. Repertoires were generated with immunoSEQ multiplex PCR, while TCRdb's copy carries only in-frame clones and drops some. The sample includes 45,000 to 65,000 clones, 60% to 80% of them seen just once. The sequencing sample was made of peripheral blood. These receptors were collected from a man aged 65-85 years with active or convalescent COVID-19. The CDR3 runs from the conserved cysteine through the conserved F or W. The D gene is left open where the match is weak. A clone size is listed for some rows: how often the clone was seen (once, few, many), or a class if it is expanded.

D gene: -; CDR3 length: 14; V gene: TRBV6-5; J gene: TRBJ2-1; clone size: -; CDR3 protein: CASSYSNREYEQFF; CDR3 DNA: TGTGCCAGCAGTTACTCGAACCGGGAGTATGAGCAGTTCTTC
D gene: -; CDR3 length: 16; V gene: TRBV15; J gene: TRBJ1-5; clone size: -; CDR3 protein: CATSRGAGYSNQPQHF; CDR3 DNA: TGTGCCACCAGCAGAGGGGCAGGATATAGCAATCAGCCCCAGCATTTT
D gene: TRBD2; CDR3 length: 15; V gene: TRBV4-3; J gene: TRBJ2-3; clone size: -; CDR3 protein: CASSHSGSRTDTQYF; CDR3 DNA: TGCGCCAGCAGCCATAGCGGGAGCAGGACAGATACGCAGTATTTT
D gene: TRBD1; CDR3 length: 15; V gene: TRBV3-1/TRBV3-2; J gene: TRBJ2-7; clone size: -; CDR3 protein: CASSPSPGTGSVQYF; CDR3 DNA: TGTGCCAGCAGCCCCAGTCCCGGGACAGGGAGTGTGCAGTACTTC
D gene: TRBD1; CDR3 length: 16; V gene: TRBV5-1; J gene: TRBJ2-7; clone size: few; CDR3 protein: CASSAATGSSGNEQYF; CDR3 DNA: TGCGCCAGCAGCGCCGCGACAGGGTCCTCCGGCAACGAGCAGTACTTC
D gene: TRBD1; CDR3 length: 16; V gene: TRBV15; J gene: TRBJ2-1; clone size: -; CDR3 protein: CATSRPGGFSYNEQFF; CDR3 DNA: TGTGCCACCAGCAGACCAGGGGGCTTCTCCTACAATGAGCAGTTCTTC
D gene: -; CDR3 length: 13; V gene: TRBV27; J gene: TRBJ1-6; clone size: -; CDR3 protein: CASSLNRASPLHF; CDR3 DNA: TGTGCCAGCAGTTTAAACAGGGCTTCACCCCTCCACTTT
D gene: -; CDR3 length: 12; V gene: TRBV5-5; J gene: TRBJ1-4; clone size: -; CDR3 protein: CASSQGGEKLFF; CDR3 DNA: TGTGCCAGCAGCCAGGGTGGCGAAAAACTGTTTTTT
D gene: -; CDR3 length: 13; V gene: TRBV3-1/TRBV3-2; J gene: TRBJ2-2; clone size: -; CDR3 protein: CASRPTGPGELFF; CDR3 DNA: TGTGCCAGCAGGCCCACAGGGCCAGGGGAGCTGTTTTTT
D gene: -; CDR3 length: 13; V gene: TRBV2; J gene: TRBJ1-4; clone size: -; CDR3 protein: CASTERRDEKLFF; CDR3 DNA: TGTGCCAGCACTGAACGGAGGGACGAAAAACTGTTTTTT
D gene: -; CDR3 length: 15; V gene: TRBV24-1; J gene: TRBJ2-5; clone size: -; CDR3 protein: CATSGQGNGEETQYF; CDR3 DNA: TGTGCCACCAGTGGTCAGGGGAACGGTGAAGAGACCCAGTACTTC
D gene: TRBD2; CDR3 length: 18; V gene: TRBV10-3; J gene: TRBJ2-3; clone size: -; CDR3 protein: CAISPGLAGGASTDTQYF; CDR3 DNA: TGTGCCATCAGCCCGGGACTAGCGGGAGGGGCGAGCACAGATACGCAGTATTTT
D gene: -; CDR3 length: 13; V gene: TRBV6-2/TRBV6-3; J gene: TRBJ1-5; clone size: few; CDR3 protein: CASSSRGVEPQHF; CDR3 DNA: TGTGCCAGCAGTTCCCGGGGGGTAGAGCCCCAGCATTTT
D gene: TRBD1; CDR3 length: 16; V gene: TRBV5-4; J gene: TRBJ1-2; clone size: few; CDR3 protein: CASSRDMDRENYGYTF; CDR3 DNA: TGTGCCAGCAGCAGGGATATGGACAGGGAGAACTATGGCTACACCTTC
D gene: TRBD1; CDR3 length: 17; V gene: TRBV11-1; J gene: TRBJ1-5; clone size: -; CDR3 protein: CASSLAGGQGPNQPQHF; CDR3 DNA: TGTGCCAGCAGCTTAGCGGGGGGACAGGGGCCCAATCAGCCCCAGCATTTT
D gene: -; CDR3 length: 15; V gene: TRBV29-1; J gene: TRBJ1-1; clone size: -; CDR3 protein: CSVERAPQGGSEAFF; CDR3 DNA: TGCAGCGTTGAGAGGGCCCCACAGGGTGGGAGTGAAGCTTTCTTT
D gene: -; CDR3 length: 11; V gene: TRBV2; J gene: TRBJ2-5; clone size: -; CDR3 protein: CASSWEETQYF; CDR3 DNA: TGTGCCAGCAGCTGGGAGGAGACCCAGTACTTC
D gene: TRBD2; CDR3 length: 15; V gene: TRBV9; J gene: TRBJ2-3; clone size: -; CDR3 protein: CASSWAVAGMDTQYF; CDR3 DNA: TGTGCCAGCAGCTGGGCGGTAGCGGGGATGGATACGCAGTATTTT
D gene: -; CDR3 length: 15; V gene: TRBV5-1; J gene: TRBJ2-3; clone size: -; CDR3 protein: CASSLARGTTDTQYF; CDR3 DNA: TGCGCCAGCAGCTTGGCCCGGGGGACTACAGATACGCAGTATTTT
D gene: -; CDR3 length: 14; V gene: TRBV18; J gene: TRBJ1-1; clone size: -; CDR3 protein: CASSPGRRDTEAFF; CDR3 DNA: TGTGCCAGCTCACCCGGTCGGAGGGACACTGAAGCTTTCTTT
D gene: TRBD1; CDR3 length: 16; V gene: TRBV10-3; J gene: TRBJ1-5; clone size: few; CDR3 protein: CAISESGTDSNQPQHF; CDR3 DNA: TGTGCCATCAGTGAGTCCGGGACAGATAGCAATCAGCCCCAGCATTTT
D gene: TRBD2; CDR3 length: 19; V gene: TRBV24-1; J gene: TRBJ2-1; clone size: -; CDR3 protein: CATSGPGLAGGHGYNEQFF; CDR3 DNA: TGTGCCACCAGTGGTCCTGGACTAGCGGGGGGGCATGGGTACAATGAGCAGTTCTTC
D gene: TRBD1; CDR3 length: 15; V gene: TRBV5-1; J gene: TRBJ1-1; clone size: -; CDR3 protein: CASSLTGTGNTEAFF; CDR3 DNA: TGCGCCAGCAGCTTGACCGGGACAGGGAACACTGAAGCTTTCTTT
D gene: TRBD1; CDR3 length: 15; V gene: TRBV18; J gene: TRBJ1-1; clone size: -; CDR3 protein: CASSPPHRGGTEAFF; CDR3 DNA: TGTGCCAGCTCACCACCGCACAGGGGTGGCACTGAAGCTTTCTTT
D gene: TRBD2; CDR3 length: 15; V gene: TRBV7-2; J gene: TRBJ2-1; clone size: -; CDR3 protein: CASSLTSGPYNEQFF; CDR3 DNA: TGTGCCAGCAGCTTAACTAGCGGACCCTACAATGAGCAGTTCTTC
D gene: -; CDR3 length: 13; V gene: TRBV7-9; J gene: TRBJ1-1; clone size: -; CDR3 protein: CASSPTGNTEAFF; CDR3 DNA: TGTGCCAGCAGCCCGACAGGGAACACTGAAGCTTTCTTT
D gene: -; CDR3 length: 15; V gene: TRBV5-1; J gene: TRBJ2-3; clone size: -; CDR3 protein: CASSLVYGETDTQYF; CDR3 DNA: TGCGCCAGCAGCTTGGTTTATGGAGAGACAGATACGCAGTATTTT
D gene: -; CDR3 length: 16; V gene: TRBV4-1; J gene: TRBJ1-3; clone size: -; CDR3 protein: CASSLLGTAAGNTIYF; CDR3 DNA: TGCGCCAGCAGCCTGCTGGGCACCGCCGCTGGAAACACCATATATTTT
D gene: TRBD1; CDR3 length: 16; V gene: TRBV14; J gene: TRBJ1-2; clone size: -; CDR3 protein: CASSQDGAGGNYGYTF; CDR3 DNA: TGTGCCAGCAGCCAAGATGGCGCAGGGGGCAACTATGGCTACACCTTC
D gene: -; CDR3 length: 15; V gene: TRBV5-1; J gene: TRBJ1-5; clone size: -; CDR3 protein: CASSLDSENNQPQHF; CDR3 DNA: TGCGCCAGCAGCTTAGACAGTGAAAATAATCAGCCCCAGCATTTT
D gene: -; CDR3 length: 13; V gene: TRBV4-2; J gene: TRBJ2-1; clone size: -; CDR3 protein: CASSQDLGVEQFF; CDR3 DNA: TGTGCCAGCAGCCAAGATTTAGGGGTTGAGCAGTTCTTC
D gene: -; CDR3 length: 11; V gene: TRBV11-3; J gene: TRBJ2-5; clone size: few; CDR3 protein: CASGLGETQYF; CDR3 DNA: TGTGCCAGCGGACTGGGGGAGACCCAGTACTTC
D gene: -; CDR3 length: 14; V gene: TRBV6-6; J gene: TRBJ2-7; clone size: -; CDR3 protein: CASSSRDPSYEQYF; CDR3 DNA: TGTGCCAGCAGTAGCCGGGATCCCTCCTACGAGCAGTACTTC
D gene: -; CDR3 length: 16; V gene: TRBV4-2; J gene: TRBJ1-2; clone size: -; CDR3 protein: CASSLTDGRRNPGYTF; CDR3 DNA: TGTGCCAGCAGCCTCACGGACGGGAGGAGGAACCCAGGCTACACCTTC
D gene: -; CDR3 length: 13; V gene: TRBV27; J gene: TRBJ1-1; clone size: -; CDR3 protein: CASSSRMNTEAFF; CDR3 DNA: TGTGCCAGCAGTAGTAGAATGAACACTGAAGCTTTCTTT
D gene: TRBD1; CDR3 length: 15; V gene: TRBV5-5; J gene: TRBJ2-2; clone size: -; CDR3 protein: CASSFTTGLTGELFF; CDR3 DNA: TGTGCCAGCAGCTTCACGACAGGGCTCACCGGGGAGCTGTTTTTT
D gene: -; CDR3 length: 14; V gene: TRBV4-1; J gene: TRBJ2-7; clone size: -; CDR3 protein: CASSQVASLNEQYF; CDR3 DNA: TGCGCCAGCAGCCAAGTGGCTAGCTTGAACGAGCAGTACTTC
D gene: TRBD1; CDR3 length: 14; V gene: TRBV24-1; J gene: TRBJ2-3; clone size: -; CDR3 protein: CATSDWTDRDTQYF; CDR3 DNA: TGTGCCACCAGTGATTGGACGGACAGGGATACGCAGTATTTT
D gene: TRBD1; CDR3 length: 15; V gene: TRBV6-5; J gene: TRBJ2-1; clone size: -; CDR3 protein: CATLTPGQRNNEQFF; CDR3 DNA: TGTGCCACCCTTACCCCGGGACAGCGTAACAATGAGCAGTTCTTC
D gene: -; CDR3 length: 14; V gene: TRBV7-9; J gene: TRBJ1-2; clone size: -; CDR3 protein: CASSLARRGNGYTF; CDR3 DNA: TGTGCCAGCAGCTTGGCCCGGCGGGGGAATGGCTACACCTTC
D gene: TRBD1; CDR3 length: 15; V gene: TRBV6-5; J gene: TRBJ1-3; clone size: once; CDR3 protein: CASSYSGQGRNTIYF; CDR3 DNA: TGTGCCAGCAGTTACTCCGGACAGGGAAGAAACACCATATATTTT
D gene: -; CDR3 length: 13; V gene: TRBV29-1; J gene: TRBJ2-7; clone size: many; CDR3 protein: CSVDEGAGYEQYF; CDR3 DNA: TGCAGCGTTGATGAAGGGGCTGGCTACGAGCAGTACTTC
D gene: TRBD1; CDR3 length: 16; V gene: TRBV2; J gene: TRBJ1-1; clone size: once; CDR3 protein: CASSWPRDRVGTEAFF; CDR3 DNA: TGTGCCAGCAGTTGGCCCCGGGACAGGGTTGGGACTGAAGCTTTCTTT
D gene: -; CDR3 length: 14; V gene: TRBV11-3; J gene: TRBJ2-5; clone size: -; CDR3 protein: CASSLLGALETQYF; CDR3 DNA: TGTGCCAGCAGCCTCCTTGGGGCTCTAGAGACCCAGTACTTC
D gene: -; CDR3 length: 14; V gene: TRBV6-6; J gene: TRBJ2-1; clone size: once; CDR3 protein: CASSSGAGRNEQFF; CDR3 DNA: TGTGCCAGCAGTTCCGGGGCAGGGAGGAATGAGCAGTTCTTC
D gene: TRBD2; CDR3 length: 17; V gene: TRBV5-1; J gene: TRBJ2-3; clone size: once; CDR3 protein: CASSLAGTSGSTDTQYF; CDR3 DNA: TGCGCCAGCAGCTTGGCCGGGACTAGCGGATCCACAGATACGCAGTATTTT
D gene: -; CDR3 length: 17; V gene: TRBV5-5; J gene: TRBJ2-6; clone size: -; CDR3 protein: CASSPDTGSPGANVLTF; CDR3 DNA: TGTGCCAGCAGCCCGGACACAGGGAGCCCTGGGGCCAACGTCCTGACTTTC
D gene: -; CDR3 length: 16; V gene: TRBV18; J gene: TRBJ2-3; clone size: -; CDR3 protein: CASSPQAPRGADTQYF; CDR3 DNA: TGTGCCAGCTCACCACAAGCCCCCCGCGGAGCAGATACGCAGTATTTT
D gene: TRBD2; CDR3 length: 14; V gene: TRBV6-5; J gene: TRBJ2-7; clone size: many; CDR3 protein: CASSYSGGGYEQYF; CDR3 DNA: TGTGCCAGCAGTTACTCGGGCGGGGGCTACGAGCAGTACTTC
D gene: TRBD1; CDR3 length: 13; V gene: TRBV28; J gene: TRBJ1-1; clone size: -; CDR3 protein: CASSSRTGTEAFF; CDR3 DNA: TGTGCCAGCAGTTCCCGGACAGGGACTGAAGCTTTCTTT
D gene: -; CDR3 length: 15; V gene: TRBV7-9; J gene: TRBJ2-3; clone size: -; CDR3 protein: CASSDGSVSTDTQYF; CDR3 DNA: TGTGCCAGCAGCGATGGCAGCGTTAGCACAGATACGCAGTATTTT
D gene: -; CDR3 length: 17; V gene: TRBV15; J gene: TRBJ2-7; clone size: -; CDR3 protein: CATSRDVGTYPPYEQYF; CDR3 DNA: TGTGCCACCAGCAGGGACGTGGGGACTTATCCTCCTTACGAGCAGTACTTC